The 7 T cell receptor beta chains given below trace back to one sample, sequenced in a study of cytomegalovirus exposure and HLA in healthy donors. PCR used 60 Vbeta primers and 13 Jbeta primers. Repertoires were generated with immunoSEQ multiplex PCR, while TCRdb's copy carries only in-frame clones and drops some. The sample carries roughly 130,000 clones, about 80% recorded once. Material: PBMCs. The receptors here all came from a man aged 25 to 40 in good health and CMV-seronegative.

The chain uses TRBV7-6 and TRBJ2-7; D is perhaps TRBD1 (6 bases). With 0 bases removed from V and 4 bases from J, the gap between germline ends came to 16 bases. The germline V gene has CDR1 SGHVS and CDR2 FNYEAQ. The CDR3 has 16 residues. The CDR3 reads CASSLAAGASYYEQYF. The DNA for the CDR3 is TGTGCCAGCAGCTTAGCCGCAGGGGCCTCTTATTACGAGCAGTACTTC.

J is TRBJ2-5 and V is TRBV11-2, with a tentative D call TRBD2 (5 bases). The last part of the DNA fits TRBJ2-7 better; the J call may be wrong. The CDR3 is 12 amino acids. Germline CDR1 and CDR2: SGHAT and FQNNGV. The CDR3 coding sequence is TGTGCCAGCAGTGGGAGTCGGTACGAGCAGTACTTC. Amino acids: CASSGSRYEQYF.

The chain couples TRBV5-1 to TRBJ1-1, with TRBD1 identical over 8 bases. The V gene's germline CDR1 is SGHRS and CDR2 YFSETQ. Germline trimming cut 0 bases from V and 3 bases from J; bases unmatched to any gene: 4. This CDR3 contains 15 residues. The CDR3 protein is CASSLETGVHTEAFF. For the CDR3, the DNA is TGCGCCAGCAGCTTGGAGACAGGGGTTCACACTGAAGCTTTCTTT.

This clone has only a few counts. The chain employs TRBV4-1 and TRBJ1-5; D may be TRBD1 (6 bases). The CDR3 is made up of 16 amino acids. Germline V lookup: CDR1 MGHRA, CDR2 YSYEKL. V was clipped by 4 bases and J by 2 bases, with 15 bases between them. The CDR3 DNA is TGCGCCAGCAGCCGCCAAGAGGACAGAGGCAATCAGCCCCAGCATTTT. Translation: CASSRQEDRGNQPQHF.

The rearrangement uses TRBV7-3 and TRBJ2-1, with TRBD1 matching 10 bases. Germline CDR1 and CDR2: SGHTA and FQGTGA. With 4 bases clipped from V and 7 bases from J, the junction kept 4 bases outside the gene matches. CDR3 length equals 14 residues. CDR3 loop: CASSSTGGLNEQFF. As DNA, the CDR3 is TGTGCCAGCAGCTCGACAGGGGGCCTGAATGAGCAGTTCTTC. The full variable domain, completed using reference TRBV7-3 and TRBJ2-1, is GAGVSQTPSNKVTEKGKYVELRCDPISGHTALYWYRQSLGQGPEFLIYFQGTGAADDSGLPNDRFFAVRPEGSVSTLKIQRTERGDSAVYLCASSSTGGLNEQFFGPGTRLTVL.

The CDR3 here is CASSQVDRKETQYF. The CDR3, as DNA: TGCGCCAGCAGCCAAGTCGACAGGAAAGAGACCCAGTACTTC. V usage is TRBV4-1 and J usage is TRBJ2-5, with D perhaps TRBD1 (6 bases). V gave up 1 base and J gave up 3 bases, with 9 bases separating them. This CDR3 is 14 amino acids long. Germline V gives CDR1 MGHRA, CDR2 YSYEKL.

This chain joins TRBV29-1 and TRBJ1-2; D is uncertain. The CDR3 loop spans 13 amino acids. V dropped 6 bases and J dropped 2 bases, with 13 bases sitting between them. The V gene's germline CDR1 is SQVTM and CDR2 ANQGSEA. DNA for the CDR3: TGCAGCGTCCCCTTGAGTACGAACTATGGCTACACCTTC. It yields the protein CSVPLSTNYGYTF.